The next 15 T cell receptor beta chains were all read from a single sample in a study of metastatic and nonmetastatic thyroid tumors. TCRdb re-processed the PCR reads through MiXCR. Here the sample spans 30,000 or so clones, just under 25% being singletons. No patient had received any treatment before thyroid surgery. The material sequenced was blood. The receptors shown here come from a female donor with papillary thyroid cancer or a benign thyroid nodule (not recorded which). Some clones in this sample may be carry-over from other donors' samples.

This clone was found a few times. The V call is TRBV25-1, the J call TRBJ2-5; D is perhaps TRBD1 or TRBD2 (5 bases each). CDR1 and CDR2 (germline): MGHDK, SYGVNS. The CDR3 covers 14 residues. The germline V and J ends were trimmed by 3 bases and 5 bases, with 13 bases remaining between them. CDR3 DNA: TGTGCCAGCAGTGACCCCGGGGCCGGGGAGACCCAGTACTTC. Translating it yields CASSDPGAGETQYF.

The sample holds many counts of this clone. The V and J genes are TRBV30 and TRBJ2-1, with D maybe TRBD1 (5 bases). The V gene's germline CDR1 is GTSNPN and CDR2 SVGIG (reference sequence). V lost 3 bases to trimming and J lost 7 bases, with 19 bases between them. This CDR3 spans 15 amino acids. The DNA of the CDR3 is TGTGCCTGGAGCTCCATACGGACAAGATGGAATGAGCAGTTCTTC. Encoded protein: CAWSSIRTRWNEQFF.

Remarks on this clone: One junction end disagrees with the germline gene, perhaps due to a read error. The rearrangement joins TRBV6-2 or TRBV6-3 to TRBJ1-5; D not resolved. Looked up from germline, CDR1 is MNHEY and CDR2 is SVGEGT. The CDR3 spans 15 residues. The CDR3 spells CARSYGERRHQPQHF. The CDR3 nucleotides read TGTGCCAGAAGTTACGGGGAAAGACGACATCAGCCCCAGCATTTT.

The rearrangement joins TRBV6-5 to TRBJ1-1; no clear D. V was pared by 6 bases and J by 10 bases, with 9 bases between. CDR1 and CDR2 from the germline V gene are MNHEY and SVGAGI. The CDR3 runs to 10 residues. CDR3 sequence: CASRYNAAFF. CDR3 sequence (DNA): TGTGCCAGCAGGTACAATGCAGCTTTCTTT.

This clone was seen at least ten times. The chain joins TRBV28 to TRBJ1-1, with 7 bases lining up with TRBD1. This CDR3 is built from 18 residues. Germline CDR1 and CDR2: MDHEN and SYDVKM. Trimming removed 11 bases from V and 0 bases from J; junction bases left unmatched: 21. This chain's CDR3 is CAPRGGPIRSGMNTEAFF. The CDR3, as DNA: TGTGCCCCCAGGGGGGGGCCCATCCGCTCAGGGATGAACACTGAAGCTTTCTTT.

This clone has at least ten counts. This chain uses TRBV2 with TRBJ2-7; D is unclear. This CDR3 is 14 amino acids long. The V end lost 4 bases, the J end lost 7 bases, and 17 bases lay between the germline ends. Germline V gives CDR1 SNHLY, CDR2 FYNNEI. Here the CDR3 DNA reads TGTGCCAGCAGTGGTCGGCTCCCCAGTTCTGAGCAGTACTTC. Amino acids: CASSGRLPSSEQYF.

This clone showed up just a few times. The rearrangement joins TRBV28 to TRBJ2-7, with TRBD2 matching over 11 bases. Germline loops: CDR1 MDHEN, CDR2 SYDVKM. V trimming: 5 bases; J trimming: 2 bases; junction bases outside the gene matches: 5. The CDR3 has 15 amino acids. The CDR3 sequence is CASSRIAGGPYEQYF. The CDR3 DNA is TGTGCCAGCAGTAGGATAGCGGGAGGGCCCTACGAGCAGTACTTC.

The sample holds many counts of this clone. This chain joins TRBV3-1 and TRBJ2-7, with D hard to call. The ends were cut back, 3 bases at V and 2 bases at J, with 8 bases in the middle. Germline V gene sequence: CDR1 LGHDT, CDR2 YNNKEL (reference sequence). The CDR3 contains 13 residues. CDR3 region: CASSQGPAYEQYF. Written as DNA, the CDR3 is TGTGCCAGCAGCCAGGGTCCCGCCTACGAGCAGTACTTC.

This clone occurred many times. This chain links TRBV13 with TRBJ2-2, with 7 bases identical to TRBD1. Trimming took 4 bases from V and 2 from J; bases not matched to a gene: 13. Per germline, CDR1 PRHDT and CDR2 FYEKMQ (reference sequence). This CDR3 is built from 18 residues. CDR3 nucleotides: TGTGCCAGCAGCTCCCGACTCATGACAGGGATCAACACCGGGGAGCTGTTTTTT. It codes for CASSSRLMTGINTGELFF.

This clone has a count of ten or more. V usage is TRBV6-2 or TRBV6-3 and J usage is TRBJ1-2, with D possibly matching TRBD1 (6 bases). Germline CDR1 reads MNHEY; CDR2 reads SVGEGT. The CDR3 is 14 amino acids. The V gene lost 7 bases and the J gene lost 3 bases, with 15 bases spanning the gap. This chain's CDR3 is CASTRRAGDYGYTF. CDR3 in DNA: TGTGCCAGCACTCGGCGGGCAGGGGACTATGGCTACACCTTC.

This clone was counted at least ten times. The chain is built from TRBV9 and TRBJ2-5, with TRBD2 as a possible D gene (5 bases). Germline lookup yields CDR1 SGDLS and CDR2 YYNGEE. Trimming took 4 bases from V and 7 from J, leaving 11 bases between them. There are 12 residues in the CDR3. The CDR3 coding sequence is TGTGCCAGCAGCTTAATTGAGGGGACCCAGTACTTC. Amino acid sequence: CASSLIEGTQYF.

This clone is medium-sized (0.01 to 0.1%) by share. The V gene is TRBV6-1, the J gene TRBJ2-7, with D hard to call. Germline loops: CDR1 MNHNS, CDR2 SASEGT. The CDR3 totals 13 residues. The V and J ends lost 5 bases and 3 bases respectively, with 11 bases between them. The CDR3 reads CASSNLNSYEQYF. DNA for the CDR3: TGTGCCAGCAGTAATCTTAATAGCTACGAGCAGTACTTC.

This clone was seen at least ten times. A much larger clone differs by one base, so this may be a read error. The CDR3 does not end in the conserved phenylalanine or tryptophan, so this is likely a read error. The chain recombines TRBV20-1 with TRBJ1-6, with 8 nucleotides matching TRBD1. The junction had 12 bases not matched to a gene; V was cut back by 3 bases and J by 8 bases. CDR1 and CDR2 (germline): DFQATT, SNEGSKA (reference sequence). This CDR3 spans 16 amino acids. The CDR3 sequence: CSARGLRTGLDSPLHL. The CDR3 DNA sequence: TGCAGTGCTAGGGGCCTAAGGACAGGGCTCGATTCACCCCTCCACCTT.

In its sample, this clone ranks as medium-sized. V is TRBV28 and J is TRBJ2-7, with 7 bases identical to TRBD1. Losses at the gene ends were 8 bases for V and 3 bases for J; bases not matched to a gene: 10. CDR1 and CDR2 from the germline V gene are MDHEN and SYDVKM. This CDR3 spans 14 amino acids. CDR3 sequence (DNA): TGTGCCAGCTCAGTCCCGGGACAGAACTACGAGCAGTACTTC. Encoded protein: CASSVPGQNYEQYF. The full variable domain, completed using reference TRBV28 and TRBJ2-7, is DVKVTQSSRYLVKRTGEKVFLECVQDMDHENMFWYRQDPGLGLRLIYFSYDVKMKEKGDIPEGYSVSREKKERFSLILESASTNQTSMYLCASSVPGQNYEQYFGPGTRLTVT.

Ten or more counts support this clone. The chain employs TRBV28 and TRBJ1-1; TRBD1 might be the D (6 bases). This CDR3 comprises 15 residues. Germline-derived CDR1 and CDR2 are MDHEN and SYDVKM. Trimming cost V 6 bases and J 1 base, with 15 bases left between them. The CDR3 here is CASSLTGSTNTEAFF. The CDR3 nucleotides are TGTGCCAGCAGCCTAACAGGGTCTACGAACACTGAAGCTTTCTTT.